This TCR beta chain is from a study of shared clonotypes between healthy human individuals. The study, taken as a whole, reports: Generally, naive subsets (rather than memory subsets) showed larger estimated richness.

Naive CD8 cells lacked CD45RO and underwent positive selection for CCR7, leaving out terminally differentiated effector memory CD45RA+ cells. As regards this clone: What it recognizes is unknown.

The germline V and J ends were trimmed by 5 bases and 3 bases, with 14 bases remaining between them. CDR1 and CDR2 from the germline V gene are LGHNA and YNFKEQ. There are 14 residues in the CDR3. The protocol was immunoSEQ multiplex PCR, while the TCRdb copy is restricted to in-frame clones and leaves out a portion. The sample lists about 2,200,000 clones; about 93% were seen once. The source of this sequence is a man aged 18 to 35 in good health. Some clones in this sample may be carry-over from other donors' samples. The V and J genes are TRBV4-2 and TRBJ2-7; a possible D gene is TRBD1 (6 bases). Material: naive CD8+ T cells from PBMCs. The CDR3 DNA is TGTGCCAGCAGCTTGTCTGTACAGGGCTACGAGCAGTACTTC. This codes for CASSLSVQGYEQYF.